This T cell receptor beta chain was retrieved from a study of T cell repertoires in ileal Crohn's disease. Each sample's TCRB immunosequencing used around 0.5 micrograms of biopsy DNA. Libraries were prepared by immunoSEQ multiplex PCR; TCRdb keeps only in-frame clonotypes and omits some of them. The sample has 15,000 to 20,000 clones; roughly 70% are singletons. Included were adult ileal or ileocolonic Crohn's patients indicated for ileocolonic resection. The V gene's germline CDR1 is MNHEY and CDR2 SMNVEV (reference sequence). Trimming cost V 3 bases and J 5 bases, with 9 bases left between them. This CDR3 has 13 amino acids. Study outcomes and limitations: All patients with clonality above 26.8% had endoscopic recurrence. Compared with non-smokers, active smokers at surgery showed more clonal expansions.

Notes on this clone: Its matching antigen is unknown.

The sequencing input was ileal tissue. The chain is built from TRBV27 and TRBJ2-3; D is uncertain. The source is an adult with Crohn's disease. The CDR3 region is CASSFFWRDTQYF. As DNA, the CDR3 is TGTGCCAGCAGTTTCTTTTGGAGAGATACGCAGTATTTT.